This T cell receptor (beta chain) was profiled in a study of stem cell transplantation in POMP-related autoinflammatory disease. Study in general: Defective thymoproteasomes were hypothesized to impair CD8+ T-cell positive selection.

Turning to this clone: Its antigen remains unidentified. This CDR3 is also generated by other DNA sequences in the sample.

The study's findings and limits: In patients with PRAID, every analyzed T-cell subset tended to show lower diversity and higher clonality.

Trimming removed 1 base from V and 1 base from J, with 7 bases in between. CDR1 is SEHNR and CDR2 is FQNEAQ in the germline V gene (reference sequence). The CDR3 is 14 residues long. TCRdb's copy holds only in-frame clones and misses some; the assay was immunoSEQ multiplex PCR. The table shows some 69,000 clones, with roughly 93% occurring only once. This TCR was sampled from a human patient with POMP-related autoinflammation and immune dysregulation (PRAID). Some of these T cells may belong to the graft donor. The source was CD4+ T cells from PBMCs, collected after stem cell transplantation. The chain combines TRBV7-9 with TRBJ1-2, with D possibly being TRBD1 (5 bases). The CDR3 region has the DNA TGTGCCAGCAGCTTAGGGGGACTTAACTATGGCTACACCTTC. Translation gives CASSLGGLNYGYTF.